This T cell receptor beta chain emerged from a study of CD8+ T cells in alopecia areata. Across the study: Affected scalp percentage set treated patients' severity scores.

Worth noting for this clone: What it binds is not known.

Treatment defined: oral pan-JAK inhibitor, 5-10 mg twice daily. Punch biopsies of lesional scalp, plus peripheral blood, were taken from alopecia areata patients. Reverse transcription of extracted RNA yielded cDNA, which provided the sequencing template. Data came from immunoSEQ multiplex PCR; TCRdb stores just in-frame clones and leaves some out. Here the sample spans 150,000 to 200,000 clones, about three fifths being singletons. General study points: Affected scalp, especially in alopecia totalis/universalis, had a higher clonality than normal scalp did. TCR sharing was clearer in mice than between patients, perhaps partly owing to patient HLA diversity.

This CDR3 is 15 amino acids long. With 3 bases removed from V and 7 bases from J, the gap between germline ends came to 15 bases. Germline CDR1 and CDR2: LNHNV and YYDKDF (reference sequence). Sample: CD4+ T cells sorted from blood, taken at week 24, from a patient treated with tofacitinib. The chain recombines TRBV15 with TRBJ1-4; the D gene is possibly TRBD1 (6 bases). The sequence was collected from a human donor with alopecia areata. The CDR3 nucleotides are TGTGCCACCAGCAGTCCGACAGGACAACGTGAAAAACTGTTTTTT. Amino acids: CATSSPTGQREKLFF.